This T cell receptor beta chain was found in a study of blood T cells in healthy people across ages. Study background: Every two T cells gave about one barcoded beta molecule via template switching.

In the case of this clonotype: Its antigen is as yet unknown.

Using a J-beta primer mix together with a sample-barcoded 5' primer, a second PCR was run for about 6 to 12 cycles. There were at least 2.5 million CDR3-containing paired-end reads obtained from each sample. Via MiXCR, TCRdb re-called the 5' RACE reads, giving one row per CDR3 protein. The table lists approximately 680,000 distinct CDR3 sequences, approximately 29% of them singletons. Drawn from each donor were 8.5 to 10 milliliters of peripheral blood. Trimming pared 6 bases from V and 4 bases from J, leaving 7 bases between. Germline V gene data show CDR1 as SEHNR and CDR2 as FQNEAQ (reference sequence). This CDR3 has 11 amino acids. Study-wide findings and caveats: Expanded clonotype changes were possibly confounded by unknown donor CMV status.

The specimen sequenced was blood. V is TRBV7-9 and J is TRBJ2-7; D not certain. This TCR was recovered from an elderly woman in good health. The CDR3 region has the DNA TGTGCCAGCAGTACCGAGTACGAGCAGTACTTC. It specifies CASSTEYEQYF.